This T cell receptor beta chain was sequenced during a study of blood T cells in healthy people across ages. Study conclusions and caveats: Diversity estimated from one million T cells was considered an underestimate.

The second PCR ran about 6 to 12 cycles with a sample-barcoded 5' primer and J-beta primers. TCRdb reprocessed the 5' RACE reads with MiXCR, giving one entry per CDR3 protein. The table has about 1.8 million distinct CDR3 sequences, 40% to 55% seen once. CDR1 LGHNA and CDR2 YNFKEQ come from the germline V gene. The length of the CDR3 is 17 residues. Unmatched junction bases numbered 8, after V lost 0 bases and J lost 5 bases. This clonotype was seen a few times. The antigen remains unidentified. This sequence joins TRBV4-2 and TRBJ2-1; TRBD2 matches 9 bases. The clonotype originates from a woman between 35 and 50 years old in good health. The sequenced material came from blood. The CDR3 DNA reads TGTGCCAGCAGCCAAGATCCGGCTAGCGGGGTTGACAATGAGCAGTTCTTC. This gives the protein CASSQDPASGVDNEQFF.